This TCR beta chain is drawn from a study of blood T cell repertoires in COVID-19. Generated by immunoSEQ multiplex PCR, the TCRdb table keeps only in-frame clones and is missing some. The table lists about 180,000 clones, more than 75% of them singletons. Sequenced: peripheral blood. This sequence was found in an older person with COVID-19, enrolled during active disease.

CDR3 nucleotides: TGTGCCAGCAGCTTAGTGCAGGGAGGATCTAATGAAAAACTGTTTTTT. This sequence encodes CASSLVQGGSNEKLFF. V and J are TRBV7-9 and TRBJ1-4; the D gene is possibly TRBD1 (5 bases). The CDR3 spans 16 residues. Looked up from germline, CDR1 is SEHNR and CDR2 is FQNEAQ (reference sequence). V shed 1 base and J shed 3 bases, with 12 bases lying between them. Drawing the rest from reference TRBV7-9 and TRBJ1-4, the complete variable domain is DTGVSQNPRHKITKRGQNVTFRCDPISEHNRLYWYRQTLGQGPEFLTYFQNEAQLEKSRLLSDRFSAERPKGSFSTLEIQRTEQGDSAMYLCASSLVQGGSNEKLFFGSGTQLSVL.